The 17 T cell receptor beta chains in this list originate from one sample, sequenced in a study of molecular identifiers for immune sequencing clone quantification. A single record per CDR3 protein comes from TCRdb applying MiXCR to the PCR reads. The top ten hold 0.75% to 0.85% of the sample, which has 350,000 or so distinct CDR3 sequences, 20% to 25% seen once. The source material was naive CD8+ T cells from blood, with Jurkat cell RNA spiked in. Subset in this sample: FACS-sorted CD8+CD4-CCR7+CD45RA+ naive T cells. These receptors all stem from a human donor in good health. Some libraries in this study had Jurkat cell RNA spiked in.

This clonotype has a count of ten or more. The chain is built from TRBV9 and TRBJ2-2; D not resolved. Looked up from germline, CDR1 is SGDLS and CDR2 is YYNGEE. The V and J ends lost 7 bases and 3 bases respectively, with 16 bases between them. The CDR3 sequence is 15 residues long. The CDR3 sequence: CASRPPASYTGELFF. CDR3 in DNA: TGTGCCAGCCGCCCCCCTGCCAGCTACACCGGGGAGCTGTTTTTT.

Notes on this clonotype: The conserved phenylalanine or tryptophan normally closing the CDR3 is absent here, so this likely arose from a read error. The chain carries TRBV7-2 and TRBJ2-3; unclear D gene. Germline loops: CDR1 SGHTA, CDR2 FQGNSA. The CDR3 is 15 amino acids. V lost 2 bases and J 2 bases, leaving 11 bases between the germline ends. CDR3 bases: TGTGCCAGCAGCTTAATATCTGGACCCACAGATACGCAGTATTCT. Its translation: CASSLISGPTDTQYS.

The CDR3 nucleotides read TGTGCCAGCAGCCAAGATTCCCCCGGTGGTGGGAGAGGCGACGAGCAGTACTTC. Protein product: CASSQDSPGGGRGDEQYF. V gene TRBV4-2 combines with J gene TRBJ2-7, with D perhaps TRBD2 (5 bases). CDR3 length equals 18 residues. Germline assignment: CDR1 LGHNA and CDR2 YNFKEQ. V was cut by 0 bases and J by 5 bases, with 23 bases left in between.

In the case of this clonotype: This may be a read error: a much more frequent sequence differs by one nucleotide. The CDR3 does not close with the conserved phenylalanine or tryptophan, likely indicating a read error. The rearrangement uses TRBV25-1 and TRBJ2-7, with D perhaps TRBD1 or TRBD2 (6 bases each). Germline CDR1 is MGHDK and CDR2 is SYGVNS. Between the trimmed V and J ends, which lost 6 bases and 2 bases, there was a span of 11 bases. This CDR3 has 13 amino acids. The CDR3 spells CASSPGDTYEQYC. CDR3 in DNA: TGTGCCAGCAGCCCGGGGGACACCTACGAGCAGTACTGC.

The chain has TRBV29-1 and TRBJ2-5; TRBD2 matches at 11 bases. V shed 2 bases and J 4 bases; nucleotides not matched to a gene: 9. Germline loops: CDR1 SQVTM, CDR2 ANQGSEA. CDR3 length: 16 amino acids. In DNA form, the CDR3 reads TGCAGCGTTGAAAGATTAGCGGGGGGGCCGGGAGAGACCCAGTACTTC. It translates to CSVERLAGGPGETQYF. Supplemented by reference TRBV29-1 and TRBJ2-5, the full variable domain reads SAVISQKPSRDICQRGTSLTIQCQVDSQVTMMFWYRQQPGQSLTLIATANQGSEATYESGFVIDKFPISRPNLTFSTLTVSNMSPEDSSIYLCSVERLAGGPGETQYFGPGTRLLVL.

There are many counts of this clonotype. CDR3 amino acids: CASSLMGTEAFF. The DNA of the CDR3 is TGTGCCAGCAGTTTAATGGGAACTGAAGCTTTCTTT. The chain combines TRBV12-3 or TRBV12-4 with TRBJ1-1, with D hard to call. V lost 2 bases and J lost 5, with 6 bases in between. This CDR3 has 12 residues.

Ten or more counts support this clonotype. The V gene is TRBV24-1, the J gene TRBJ2-3, with 11 nucleotides matching TRBD2. Germline V gene data show CDR1 as KGHDR and CDR2 as SFDVKD. Germline trimming cut 1 base from V and 2 bases from J; bases unmatched to any gene: 4. The CDR3 runs 17 residues. DNA for the CDR3: TGTGCCACCAGTGATTTTACTAGCGGGGGCCACACAGATACGCAGTATTTT. Its protein is CATSDFTSGGHTDTQYF.

As to this clonotype: A much more abundant neighbour one base away suggests this may be a read error. V and J are TRBV6-2 or TRBV6-3 and TRBJ2-3, with 9 bases that match TRBD2. Germline assignment: CDR1 MNHEY and CDR2 SVGEGT. V trimming: 8 bases; J trimming: 8 bases; junction bases outside the gene matches: 8. The CDR3 has 13 residues. The CDR3 loop is CASRSSGEGTQYF. As DNA, the CDR3 is TGTGCCAGCCGGTCTAGCGGGGAAGGTACGCAGTATTTT.

This clonotype has a count of ten or more. The chain combines TRBV4-1 with TRBJ1-2; D perhaps matches TRBD1 (5 bases). The CDR3 covers 13 residues. Trimming pared 0 bases from V and 7 bases from J, leaving 9 bases between. In germline, CDR1 is MGHRA, CDR2 YSYEKL. The CDR3 coding sequence is TGCGCCAGCAGCCAAGATCCAGGGACTGGCTACACCTTC. Translation gives CASSQDPGTGYTF.

Worth noting for this clonotype: The germline gene is not matched at one end of the junction; a read error may be the cause. The chain is built from TRBV3-1 and TRBJ2-3; D ambiguous. Germline V CDR1 and CDR2: LGHDT, YNNKEL (reference sequence). This CDR3 region has 16 residues. Here the CDR3 DNA reads TGTGTCAGCAGCCAAGGAGTCAGAAGTAGCACAGATACGCAGTACTTT. Its protein is CVSSQGVRSSTDTQYF.

This clonotype was found many times. This chain connects TRBV2 to TRBJ2-3, with 12 bases that match TRBD2. Trimming removed 5 bases from V and 4 bases from J; junction bases left unmatched: 13. CDR1 is SNHLY, CDR2 FYNNEI, per germline. This CDR3 region has 18 residues. CDR3: CASSLTFSTSGSSDTQYF. CDR3 DNA: TGTGCCAGCAGTCTAACGTTCTCGACTAGCGGGAGTTCAGATACGCAGTATTTT.

This clonotype was seen once. A much more abundant neighbour one base away suggests this may be a read error. The chain carries TRBV9 and TRBJ2-2; possible D gene TRBD1, 5 bases. The CDR3 length is 16 residues. The germline gives CDR1 SGDLS, CDR2 YYNGEE. V dropped 6 bases and J dropped 1 base, with 16 bases sitting between them. In DNA, the CDR3 is TGTGCCAGCACCCATATAGACAGTTTGAACACCGGGGAGCTGTTTTTT. Translating gives CASTHIDSLNTGELFF.

This clonotype was picked up one time. This may arise from a read error, as a much more abundant clone is one base away. The genes are TRBV28 and TRBJ1-2; D gene uncertain. CDR3 length: 14 residues. Germline values: CDR1 MDHEN, CDR2 SYDVKM. The CDR3 loop reads CAGSLRSGFGGYTF. The DNA for the CDR3 is TGTGCCGGCAGTTTACGTTCGGGGTTTGGTGGCTACACCTTC.

Regarding this clonotype: One base away lies a much larger clone, so this may be a sequencing read error. The rearrangement links TRBV2 to TRBJ2-5; D is possibly TRBD2 (6 bases). In germline, CDR1 is SNHLY, CDR2 FYNNEI. The CDR3 sequence is 12 residues long. V lost 7 bases and J 4 bases, leaving 10 bases between the germline ends. The CDR3 is CASTDYLETQYF. The CDR3 DNA reads as TGTGCCAGCACGGACTACCTAGAGACCCAGTACTTC.

This clonotype was counted at least ten times. The rearrangement links TRBV5-6 to TRBJ2-5; D is undetermined. The CDR3 is made up of 14 amino acids. Germline V gene lookup returns CDR1 SGHDT and CDR2 YYEEEE. Trimming pared 2 bases from V and 0 bases from J, leaving 8 bases between. CDR3 sequence reads: CASSLILYQETQYF. In nucleotides, the CDR3 is TGTGCCAGCAGCTTAATTCTGTACCAAGAGACCCAGTACTTC.

Comment on this clonotype: A read error may be the cause here, since a much bigger clone is one base away. The gene calls are TRBV7-9 and TRBJ2-3; 10 bases match TRBD1. The CDR3 covers 16 residues. Germline assignment: CDR1 SEHNR and CDR2 FQNEAQ (reference sequence). Here the CDR3 DNA reads TGTGGCAGCAGCACACGGACAGGGGGAGTTACAGATACGCAGTATTTT. This sequence encodes CGSSTRTGGVTDTQYF.

Ten or more counts support this clonotype. The V gene is TRBV5-5, the J gene TRBJ2-7; 7 nucleotides match TRBD1. Trimming took 5 bases from V and 4 from J; bases not matched to a gene: 9. CDR3 size: 14 residues. Germline V gene sequence: CDR1 SGHKS, CDR2 YYEKEE (reference sequence). The CDR3 protein is CASRIGVRGYEQYF. The CDR3 DNA follows: TGTGCCAGCAGGATTGGGGTCAGGGGGTACGAGCAGTACTTC.